This T cell receptor (beta chain) was recovered during a study of OX40 agonist ivuxolimab in advanced cancers. At the level of the study: It was ivuxolimab, an agonistic anti-OX40 (CD134) antibody, that patients were treated with. At 0.01 to 10 mg/kg, ivuxolimab was administered intravenously to patients every 2 weeks. General study points: Both CD4+ and CD8+ T cell populations in blood had undergone clonal expansion by week 6 at 0.1 to 3.0 mg/kg.

On this clone: Antigen: not known.

The germline gives CDR1 SGHVS, CDR2 FQNEAQ. Trimming shortened V by 1 base and J by 0 bases, and 12 bases separated the two germline ends. The CDR3 extends over 16 amino acids. Data came from immunoSEQ multiplex PCR; TCRdb stores just in-frame clones and leaves some out. In the table there are tens of thousands of clones, 85% to 90% of which are singletons. This specimen consisted of CD4+ or CD8+ T cells sorted from blood, obtained in a trial of the OX40 agonist ivuxolimab. The source of this sequence is an adult with an advanced solid tumor such as melanoma, head and neck, liver or kidney cancer. The chain carries TRBV7-8 and TRBJ1-1, with D maybe TRBD1 (5 bases). As DNA, the CDR3 is TGTGCCAGCAGCTTAGTAAAGGGGCACCTGAACACTGAAGCTTTCTTT. This codes for CASSLVKGHLNTEAFF. Full variable domain (rest looked up from reference TRBV7-8 and TRBJ1-1): GAGVSQSPRYKVAKRGQDVALRCDPISGHVSLFWYQQALGQGPEFLTYFQNEAQLDKSGLPSDRFFAERPEGSVSTLKIQRTQQEDSAVYLCASSLVKGHLNTEAFFGQGTRLTVV.